The 14 T cell receptor beta chains reported below all come from one sample, sequenced in a study of neurological immune-mediated disorders. MiXCR, run by TCRdb on the 5' RACE reads, gives a single entry per CDR3 protein. Among about 84,000 distinct CDR3 sequences, 9% to 12% were seen once, and the ten largest hold about 1.7%. The sequenced sample was PBMCs. The receptors were gathered from a man in his forties or fifties in good health.

The rearrangement joins TRBV20-1 to TRBJ1-5, with D possibly matching TRBD1 (6 bases). V was trimmed by 0 bases and J by 2 bases, leaving 14 bases between them. The V gene's germline CDR1 is DFQATT and CDR2 SNEGSKA (reference sequence). The CDR3 extends over 16 amino acids. The CDR3 sequence is CSARDGLKGGNQPQHF. DNA for the CDR3: TGCAGTGCTAGAGATGGCCTCAAGGGGGGCAATCAGCCCCAGCATTTT.

This clonotype was seen a handful of times. V is TRBV11-2 and J is TRBJ2-1; the D gene could be TRBD1 or TRBD2 (5 bases each). The germline V gene encodes CDR1 SGHAT and CDR2 FQNNGV. V was clipped by 5 bases and J by 8 bases, with 19 bases between them. The CDR3 length is 15 residues. The CDR3 spells CASSLRDPQIDEQFF. Here the CDR3 DNA reads TGTGCCAGCAGCCTCCGGGACCCTCAGATTGATGAGCAGTTCTTC.

A note on this clonotype: A read error may account for a junction end that differs from germline. J is TRBJ1-5 and V is TRBV6-1; D gene unclear. This CDR3 contains 15 residues. Germline loops: CDR1 MNHNS, CDR2 SASEGT. The CDR3 nucleotides are TGTGCCAGCTGTGAAGCGGGATATAGCAATCAGCCCCAGCATTTT. The encoded protein is CASCEAGYSNQPQHF.

The rearrangement joins TRBV12-3 or TRBV12-4 to TRBJ1-1; D may be TRBD1 (5 bases). Trimming cost V 2 bases and J 5 bases, with 12 bases left between them. This CDR3 is built from 14 residues. For the CDR3, the DNA is TGTGCCAGCAGTTTAACCCTCGGGGGGACTGAAGCTTTCTTT. Amino acids: CASSLTLGGTEAFF.

This clonotype was detected only a few times. This chain joins TRBV15 and TRBJ2-3; 11 bases are a match to TRBD2. The CDR3 runs 16 residues. The trim removed 0 bases at V and 4 bases at J, leaving 3 bases unmatched. Per the germline V gene, CDR1 is LNHNV and CDR2 is YYDKDF (reference sequence). The CDR3, as DNA: TGTGCCACCAGCAGAGATTTAGCGGGAGGGCCAGATACGCAGTATTTT. It specifies CATSRDLAGGPDTQYF.

This chain joins TRBV15 and TRBJ2-4; no firm D call. CDR3 length equals 16 residues. Germline V gene lookup returns CDR1 LNHNV and CDR2 YYDKDF (reference sequence). V lost 3 bases and J 1 base, leaving 13 bases between the germline ends. CDR3 coding DNA: TGTGCCACCAGCAGCTCACCCGCTACGGCCAAAAACATTCAGTACTTC. Its translation: CATSSSPATAKNIQYF. The whole variable domain, filled in from reference TRBV15 and TRBJ2-4, reads DAMVIQNPRYQVTQFGKPVTLSCSQTLNHNVMYWYQQKSSQAPKLLFHYYDKDFNNEADTPDNFQSRRPNTSFCFLDIRSPGLGDTAMYLCATSSSPATAKNIQYFGAGTRLSVL.

The chain employs TRBV3-1 and TRBJ1-5; D might be TRBD1 (5 bases). This CDR3 is 13 amino acids long. In germline, CDR1 is LGHDT, CDR2 YNNKEL (reference sequence). V lost 8 bases to trimming and J lost 9 bases, with 17 bases between them. Written as DNA, the CDR3 is TGTGCCAGCCCCACCTTAGGGACTTTGCCCCAGCATTTT. This codes for CASPTLGTLPQHF.

At least ten counts were recorded for this clonotype. This chain connects TRBV6-6 to TRBJ1-5, with D hard to call. Looked up from germline, CDR1 is MNHNY and CDR2 is SVGAGI (reference sequence). This CDR3 contains 12 residues. The ends were cut back, 8 bases at V and 3 bases at J, with 8 bases in the middle. The CDR3 DNA sequence: TGTGCCAGCTCCCCACCCAATCAGCCCCAGCATTTT. Amino acids: CASSPPNQPQHF.

This clonotype has only a few counts. The chain is built from TRBV2 and TRBJ2-5; 10 nucleotides agree with TRBD2. Germline CDR1 and CDR2: SNHLY and FYNNEI. Trimming cost V 6 bases and J 4 bases; bases outside gene matches: 14. This CDR3 has 17 amino acids. CDR3 loop: CASREWASGSLLETQYF. Here the CDR3 DNA reads TGTGCCAGCAGGGAGTGGGCTAGCGGGAGTCTGTTAGAGACCCAGTACTTC.

This clonotype was detected ten times or more. The genes are TRBV7-2 and TRBJ2-1; D is unclear. Germline V gene data show CDR1 as SGHTA and CDR2 as FQGNSA. The CDR3 loop spans 15 amino acids. Trimming cost V 5 bases and J 1 base, with 12 bases left between them. Here the CDR3 reads CASSRSGGSYNEQFF. CDR3 DNA sequence: TGTGCCAGCAGCCGAAGTGGCGGTTCCTACAATGAGCAGTTCTTC. Filled out from reference TRBV7-2 and TRBJ2-1, the complete variable domain reads GAGVSQSPSNKVTEKGKDVELRCDPISGHTALYWYRQSLGQGLEFLIYFQGNSAPDKSGLPSDRFSAERTGGSVSTLTIQRTQQEDSAVYLCASSRSGGSYNEQFFGPGTRLTVL.

Many counts were recorded for this clonotype. V is TRBV7-9 and J is TRBJ1-4; D remains ambiguous. V was shortened by 2 bases and J by 3 bases, with 4 bases between the two germline ends. Germline CDR1 and CDR2: SEHNR and FQNEAQ (reference sequence). CDR3 length: 13 residues. Here the CDR3 DNA reads TGTGCCAGCAGCTTAATCCCTAATGAAAAACTGTTTTTT. This gives the protein CASSLIPNEKLFF.

This clonotype has at least ten counts. The chain is built from TRBV5-5 and TRBJ1-2, with D possibly TRBD1 on 5 matching bases. The CDR3 is 13 residues long. V gave up 5 bases and J gave up 8 bases, with 16 bases separating them. The germline gives CDR1 SGHKS, CDR2 YYEKEE (reference sequence). Here the CDR3 reads CASSTRDPRGYTF. CDR3 sequence (DNA): TGTGCCAGCAGTACCCGGGACCCAAGGGGCTACACCTTC.

This clonotype is a singleton in its sample. A much larger clonotype is one base distant, so this may be a read error. The rearrangement joins TRBV3-1 to TRBJ2-1; 7 bases align to TRBD2. The CDR3 consists of 15 residues. Germline CDR1 and CDR2: LGHDT and YNNKEL (reference sequence). The CDR3 sequence is CASSQMAGAGNELFF. Written as DNA, the CDR3 is TGTGCCAGCAGCCAGATGGCGGGAGCAGGGAATGAGCTGTTCTTC.

Concerning this clonotype: This clone may be a read error of a much larger clone one base away. V gene TRBV5-4 combines with J gene TRBJ2-1; D may be TRBD1 or TRBD2 (7 bases each). The ends were cut back, 6 bases at V and 7 bases at J, with 20 bases in the middle. In germline, CDR1 is SGHNT, CDR2 YYREEE (reference sequence). This CDR3 has 15 residues. Written as DNA, the CDR3 is TGTGCCAGCACCCCCAGGGGGGGATGTTGGAATGAGCAGTTCTTC. This translates into CASTPRGGCWNEQFF.